The source of this T cell receptor (beta chain) is a study of T cells in Graves' hyperthyroidism and ophthalmopathy. Study-wide results and caveats: Most expanded thyroid clonotypes above 0.001 recurred in blood. The model predicted ophthalmopathy a median approximately 6.3 months before onset.

This CDR3 comprises 14 residues. Germline CDR1 GTSNPN, CDR2 SVGIG (reference sequence). The V and J ends lost 3 bases and 2 bases respectively, with 13 bases between them. There are many counts of this clonotype. Antigen unknown. Template material for amplifying TCR beta CDR3 regions consisted of RNA transcripts. HTBI primers were employed in a first-round RT-PCR of the TCR CDR3. TCRdb independently ran MiXCR on the multiplex PCR reads; one entry per CDR3 protein. The data contain 400,000 or so distinct CDR3 sequences, more than 14% of them singletons. Used for diagnoses were clinical symptoms, serum thyroxine and TRAb, thyroid ultrasound and orbital computed tomography. An approximately 9.4 ml volume of fresh peripheral blood provided the PBMCs.

The TCR comes from a woman aged 25 to 39 with Graves' ophthalmopathy. The material sequenced was blood. The V gene is TRBV30, the J gene TRBJ1-1; TRBD1 might be the D (6 bases). DNA of the CDR3: TGTGCCTGGAGCAAGGGACATACTAACACTGAAGCTTTCTTT. This gives the protein CAWSKGHTNTEAFF.